The sequence of this TCR beta chain was determined in a study of blood T cell repertoires in COVID-19. Repertoires were generated with immunoSEQ multiplex PCR, while TCRdb's copy carries only in-frame clones and drops some. The sample has about 110,000 clones; 80% to 85% are singletons. The V segment lost 3 bases and the J segment 3 bases; nucleotides outside the gene matches: 3. This CDR3 spans 14 amino acids. CDR1 and CDR2 (germline): LNHDA, SQIVND (reference sequence). Input material: peripheral blood. The chain links TRBV19 to TRBJ2-7; 9 nucleotides match TRBD2. The receptor was derived from an elderly man with acute or convalescent COVID-19. In nucleotides, the CDR3 is TGTGCCAGTAGTATGACTAGCGGACGCTACGAGCAGTACTTC. Translation gives CASSMTSGRYEQYF.